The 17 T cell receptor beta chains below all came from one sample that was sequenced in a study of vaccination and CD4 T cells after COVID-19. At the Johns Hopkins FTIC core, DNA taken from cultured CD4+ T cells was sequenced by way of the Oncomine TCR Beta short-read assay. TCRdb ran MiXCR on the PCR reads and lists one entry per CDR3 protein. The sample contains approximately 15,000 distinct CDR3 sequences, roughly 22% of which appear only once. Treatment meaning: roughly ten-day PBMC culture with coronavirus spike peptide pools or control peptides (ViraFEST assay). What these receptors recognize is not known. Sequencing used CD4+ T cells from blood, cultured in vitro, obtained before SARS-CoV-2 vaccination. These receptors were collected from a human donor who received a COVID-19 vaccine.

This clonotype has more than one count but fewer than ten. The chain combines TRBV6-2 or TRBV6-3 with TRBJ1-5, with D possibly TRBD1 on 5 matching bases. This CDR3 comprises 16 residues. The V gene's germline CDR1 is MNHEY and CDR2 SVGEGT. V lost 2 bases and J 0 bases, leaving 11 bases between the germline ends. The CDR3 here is CASSYPGGYSNQPQHF. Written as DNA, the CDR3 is TGTGCCAGCAGTTACCCCGGGGGATATAGCAATCAGCCCCAGCATTTT.

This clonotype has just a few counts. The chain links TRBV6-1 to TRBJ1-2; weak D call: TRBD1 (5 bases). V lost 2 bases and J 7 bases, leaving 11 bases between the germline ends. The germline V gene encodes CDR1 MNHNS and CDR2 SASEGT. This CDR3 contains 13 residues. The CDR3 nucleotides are TGTGCCAGCAGTGAATCCGGAGGGGTTGGCTACACCTTC. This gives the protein CASSESGGVGYTF.

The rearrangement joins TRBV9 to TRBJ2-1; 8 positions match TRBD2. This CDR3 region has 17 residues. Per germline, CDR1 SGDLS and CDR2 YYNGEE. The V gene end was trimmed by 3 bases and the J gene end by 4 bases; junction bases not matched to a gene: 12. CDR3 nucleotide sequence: TGTGCCAGCAGCGCCGCAGTAGCGGGGAGACTTTACAATGAGCAGTTCTTC. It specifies CASSAAVAGRLYNEQFF.

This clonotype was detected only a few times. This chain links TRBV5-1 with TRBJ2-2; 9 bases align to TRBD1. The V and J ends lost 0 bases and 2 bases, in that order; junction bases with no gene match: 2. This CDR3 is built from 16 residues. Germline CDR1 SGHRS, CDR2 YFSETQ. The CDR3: CASSLAQGANTGELFF. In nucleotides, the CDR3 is TGCGCCAGCAGCTTGGCACAGGGGGCAAACACCGGGGAGCTGTTTTTT.

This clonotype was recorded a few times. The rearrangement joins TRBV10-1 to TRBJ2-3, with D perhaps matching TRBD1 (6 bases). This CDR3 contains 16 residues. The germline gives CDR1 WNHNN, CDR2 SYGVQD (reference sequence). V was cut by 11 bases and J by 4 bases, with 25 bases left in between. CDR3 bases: TGCGCCGAATCGACCTCCTTTACAGGGCGGCCAGATACGCAGTATTTT. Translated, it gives CAESTSFTGRPDTQYF.

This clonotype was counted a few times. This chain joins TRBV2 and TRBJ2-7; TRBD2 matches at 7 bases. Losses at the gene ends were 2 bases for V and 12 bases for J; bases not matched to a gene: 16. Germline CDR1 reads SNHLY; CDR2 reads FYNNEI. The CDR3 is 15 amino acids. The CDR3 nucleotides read TGTGCCAGCAGTGAAAGATGGGGGGAGGGGTTGAGTCGGTACTTC. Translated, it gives CASSERWGEGLSRYF.

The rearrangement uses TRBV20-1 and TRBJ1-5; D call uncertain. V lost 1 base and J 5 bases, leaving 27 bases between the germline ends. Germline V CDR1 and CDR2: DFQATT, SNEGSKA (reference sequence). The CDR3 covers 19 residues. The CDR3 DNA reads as TGCAGTGCTAGAGGGAACCATTTATTGGAGGTTAAGGGCGATCAGCCCCAGCATTTT. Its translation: CSARGNHLLEVKGDQPQHF.

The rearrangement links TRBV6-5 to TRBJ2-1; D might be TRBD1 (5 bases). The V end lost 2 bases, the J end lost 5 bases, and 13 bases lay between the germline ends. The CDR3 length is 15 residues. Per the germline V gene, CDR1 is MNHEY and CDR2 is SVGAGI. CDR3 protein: CASSYMSTTDNEQFF. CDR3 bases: TGTGCCAGCAGTTACATGAGCACGACAGACAATGAGCAGTTCTTC.

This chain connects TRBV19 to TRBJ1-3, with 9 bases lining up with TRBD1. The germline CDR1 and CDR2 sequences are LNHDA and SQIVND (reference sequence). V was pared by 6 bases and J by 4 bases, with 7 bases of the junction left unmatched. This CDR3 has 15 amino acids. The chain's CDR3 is CASRTNRGPGNTIYF. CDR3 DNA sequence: TGTGCCAGTAGGACAAACAGGGGGCCAGGAAACACCATATATTTT.

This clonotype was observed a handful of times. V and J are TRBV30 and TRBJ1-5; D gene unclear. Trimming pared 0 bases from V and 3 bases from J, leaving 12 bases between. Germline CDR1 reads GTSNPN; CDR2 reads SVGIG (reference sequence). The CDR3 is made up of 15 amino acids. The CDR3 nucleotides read TGTGCCTGGAGTGTACTAGAGGGATTCAATCAGCCCCAGCATTTT. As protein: CAWSVLEGFNQPQHF. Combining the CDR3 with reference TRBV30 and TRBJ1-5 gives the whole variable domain SQTIHQWPATLVQPVGSPLSLECTVEGTSNPNLYWYRQAAGRGLQLLFYSVGIGQISSEVPQNLSASRPQDRQFILSSKKLLLSDSGFYLCAWSVLEGFNQPQHFGDGTRLSIL.

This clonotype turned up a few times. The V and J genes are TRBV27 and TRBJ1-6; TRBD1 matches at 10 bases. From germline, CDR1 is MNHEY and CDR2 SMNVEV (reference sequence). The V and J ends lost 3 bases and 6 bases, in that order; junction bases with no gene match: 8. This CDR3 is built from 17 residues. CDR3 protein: CASSFSRQGASNSPLHF. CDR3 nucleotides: TGTGCCAGCAGTTTTAGCCGACAGGGGGCAAGTAATTCACCCCTCCACTTT.

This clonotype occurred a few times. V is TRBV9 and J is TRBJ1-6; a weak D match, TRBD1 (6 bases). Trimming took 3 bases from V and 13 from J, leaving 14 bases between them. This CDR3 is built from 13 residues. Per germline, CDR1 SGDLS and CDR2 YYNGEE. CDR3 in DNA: TGTGCCAGCAGCGCACAGGGTACTACTCCCCTCCACTTT. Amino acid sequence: CASSAQGTTPLHF.

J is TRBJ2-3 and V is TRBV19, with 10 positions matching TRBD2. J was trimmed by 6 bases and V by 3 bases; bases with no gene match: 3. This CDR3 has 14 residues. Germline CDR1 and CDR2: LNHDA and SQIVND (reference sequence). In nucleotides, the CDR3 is TGTGCCAGTAGTATTCAGACTAGCGGGGATACGCAGTATTTT. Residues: CASSIQTSGDTQYF.

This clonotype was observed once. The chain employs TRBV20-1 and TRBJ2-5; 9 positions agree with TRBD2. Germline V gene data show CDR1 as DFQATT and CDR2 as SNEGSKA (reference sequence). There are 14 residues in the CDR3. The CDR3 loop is CGAEPAGGQETQYF. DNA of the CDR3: TGCGGCGCCGAGCCGGCGGGGGGGCAGGAGACCCAGTACTTC.

The CDR3 loop reads CASSPSGGGPQYF. CDR3 nucleotide sequence: TGTGCCAGCAGCCCTAGCGGGGGGGGACCCCAGTACTTC. The V call is TRBV11-2, the J call TRBJ2-5; TRBD2 agrees at 12 bases. After removal of 5 bases from V and 9 bases from J, the junction contained 4 bases not matched to a gene. The CDR3 covers 13 residues. The germline CDR1 and CDR2 sequences are SGHAT and FQNNGV.

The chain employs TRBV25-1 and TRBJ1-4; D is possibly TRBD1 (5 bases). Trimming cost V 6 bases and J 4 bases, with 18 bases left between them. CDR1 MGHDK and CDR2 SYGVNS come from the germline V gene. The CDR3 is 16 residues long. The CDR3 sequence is CASSHRQGALNEKLFF. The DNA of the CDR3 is TGTGCCAGCAGCCACCGCCAGGGAGCTCTTAATGAAAAACTGTTTTTT. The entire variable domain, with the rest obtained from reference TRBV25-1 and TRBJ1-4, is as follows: EADIYQTPRYLVIGTGKKITLECSQTMGHDKMYWYQQDPGMELHLIHYSYGVNSTEKGDLSSESTVSRIRTEHFPLTLESARPSHTSQYLCASSHRQGALNEKLFFGSGTQLSVL.

The chain's CDR3 is CASSGRAPTATNEKLFF. DNA for the CDR3: TGTGCCAGCAGTGGCAGGGCCCCCACGGCAACTAATGAAAAACTGTTTTTT. The chain uses TRBV6-4 and TRBJ1-4; D is possibly TRBD1 (5 bases). Deletions cut 4 bases from V and 0 bases from J, with 15 bases between. CDR1 MRHNA and CDR2 SNTAGT come from the germline V gene. The CDR3 is made up of 17 amino acids.